The next 17 T cell receptor beta chains were all read from a single sample in a study of T cells in Graves' hyperthyroidism and ophthalmopathy. Amplified TCR beta CDR3 regions derived from RNA transcripts. Using the HTBI primer set, a first-round RT-PCR was run on the TCR CDR3. TCRdb redid the calling of the multiplex PCR reads with MiXCR, one entry per CDR3 protein. The repertoire holds hundreds of thousands of distinct CDR3 sequences, with roughly a sixth as singletons. The sequencing sample was made of blood. The receptor set was obtained from a woman aged 45-59 years with Graves' hyperthyroidism that later progressed to Graves' ophthalmopathy.

This chain's CDR3 is CASSFSLASKSSYEQYF. CDR3 DNA sequence: TGTGCCAGCAGTTTCAGTCTCGCGTCGAAATCATCCTACGAGCAGTACTTC. This chain connects TRBV12-3 or TRBV12-4 to TRBJ2-7; D gene unclear. This CDR3 comprises 17 residues. Trimming stripped 3 bases from V and 1 base from J, with 19 bases between.

This clonotype appeared a few times. The chain has TRBV3-1 and TRBJ2-7; 7 bases map to TRBD2. After removal of 4 bases from V and 2 bases from J, the junction contained 5 bases not matched to a gene. The CDR3 runs to 14 residues. In germline, CDR1 is LGHDT, CDR2 YNNKEL (reference sequence). The CDR3 sequence: CASSPRRGAYEQYF. The DNA of the CDR3 is TGTGCCAGCAGCCCCCGTCGGGGGGCCTACGAGCAGTACTTC.

This clonotype was counted at least ten times. The CDR3 region is CASSLGPTGGQETQYF. DNA of the CDR3: TGTGCCAGCAGCTTAGGGCCGACAGGTGGCCAAGAGACCCAGTACTTC. The rearrangement joins TRBV11-2 to TRBJ2-5, with a tentative D call TRBD1 (6 bases). Per the germline V gene, CDR1 is SGHAT and CDR2 is FQNNGV. The CDR3 is 16 amino acids. V gave up 1 base and J gave up 1 base, with 13 bases separating them.

This clonotype has more than one count but fewer than ten. The V call is TRBV7-9, the J call TRBJ2-1, with a weak D call TRBD1 (6 bases). Looked up from germline, CDR1 is SEHNR and CDR2 is FQNEAQ (reference sequence). Trimming removed 5 bases from V and 7 bases from J, with 15 bases in between. The CDR3 consists of 14 residues. The CDR3 reads CASSRDNRWNEQFF. The DNA for the CDR3 is TGTGCCAGCAGCCGGGACAACCGATGGAATGAGCAGTTCTTC.

On this clonotype itself: At one end, the junction sequence differs from germline, possibly due to a read error. V usage is TRBV3-1 and J usage is TRBJ2-7; a weak D match, TRBD2 (5 bases). The CDR3 extends over 17 amino acids. The germline gives CDR1 LGHDT, CDR2 YNNKEL (reference sequence). CDR3 protein: CPSSQDGLGEGAYEQYF. The CDR3 nucleotides read TGTCCCAGCAGCCAAGATGGGTTGGGTGAGGGCGCGTACGAGCAGTACTTC.

The chain uses TRBV20-1 and TRBJ2-2; perhaps TRBD1 as D (5 bases). Germline lookup yields CDR1 DFQATT and CDR2 SNEGSKA (reference sequence). Trimming cost V 0 bases and J 3 bases, with 11 bases left between them. This CDR3 comprises 15 residues. The DNA for the CDR3 is TGCAGTGCTAGAGACCCCGCCAGGGACACCGGGGAGCTGTTTTTT. Protein: CSARDPARDTGELFF.

This clonotype was found many times. The chain is built from TRBV5-1 and TRBJ2-2; 9 bases map to TRBD1. Germline CDR1 and CDR2: SGHRS and YFSETQ. Trimming took 0 bases from V and 2 from J; bases not matched to a gene: 2. The CDR3 consists of 16 residues. This chain's CDR3 is CASSLEGQGNTGELFF. For the CDR3, the DNA is TGCGCCAGCAGCTTGGAGGGACAGGGAAACACCGGGGAGCTGTTTTTT.

V gene TRBV15 combines with J gene TRBJ1-2; D is unresolved. This CDR3 region has 14 residues. The V gene's germline CDR1 is LNHNV and CDR2 YYDKDF (reference sequence). Trimming stripped 3 bases from V and 6 bases from J, with 14 bases between. Here the CDR3 DNA reads TGTGCCACCAGCAGGGGATTGGTGTCGGATGGCTACACCTTC. Amino acids: CATSRGLVSDGYTF. The whole variable domain, filled in from reference TRBV15 and TRBJ1-2, reads DAMVIQNPRYQVTQFGKPVTLSCSQTLNHNVMYWYQQKSSQAPKLLFHYYDKDFNNEADTPDNFQSRRPNTSFCFLDIRSPGLGDTAMYLCATSRGLVSDGYTFGSGTRLTVV.

This clonotype was counted a few times. V is TRBV5-1 and J is TRBJ2-1; TRBD2 matches 15 bases. The trim removed 0 bases at V and 8 bases at J, leaving 12 bases unmatched. The CDR3 contains 19 residues. Germline loops: CDR1 SGHRS, CDR2 YFSETQ. The CDR3 sequence is CASSLEGLAGGPPLDEQFF. DNA for the CDR3: TGCGCCAGCAGCTTGGAGGGACTAGCGGGGGGCCCTCCGTTGGATGAGCAGTTCTTC.

V gene TRBV11-2 combines with J gene TRBJ2-1; 10 bases fit TRBD2. The CDR3 consists of 16 residues. Trimming took 0 bases from V and 9 from J; bases not matched to a gene: 8. CDR1 and CDR2 from the germline V gene are SGHAT and FQNNGV. The CDR3 DNA sequence: TGTGCCAGCAGCTTAGACCCCAGCGGGAGGGGTGGTGAGCAGTTCTTC. This sequence encodes CASSLDPSGRGGEQFF.

This clonotype has more than one count but fewer than ten. The chain couples TRBV15 to TRBJ2-7; D remains unclear. The CDR3 totals 13 residues. V lost 0 bases to trimming and J lost 2 bases, with 5 bases between them. The germline gives CDR1 LNHNV, CDR2 YYDKDF (reference sequence). CDR3 DNA: TGTGCCACCAGCAGAGATTTAGCCTACGAGCAGTACTTC. This codes for CATSRDLAYEQYF. The full variable domain, with the rest looked up from reference TRBV15 and TRBJ2-7, is DAMVIQNPRYQVTQFGKPVTLSCSQTLNHNVMYWYQQKSSQAPKLLFHYYDKDFNNEADTPDNFQSRRPNTSFCFLDIRSPGLGDTAMYLCATSRDLAYEQYFGPGTRLTVT.

This clonotype has more than one count but fewer than ten. The V call is TRBV13, the J call TRBJ1-1; 9 nucleotides line up with TRBD1. J lost 4 bases, V lost 5 bases, and 14 bases had no gene match. CDR3 length: 17 residues. Germline assignment: CDR1 PRHDT and CDR2 FYEKMQ (reference sequence). CDR3 nucleotide sequence: TGTGCCAGCAGCCTCCGAGTTTTGGACAGGGGCCCCACTGAAGCTTTCTTT. It specifies CASSLRVLDRGPTEAFF.

The rearrangement links TRBV7-9 to TRBJ2-1; TRBD2 agrees at 11 bases. Germline-derived CDR1 and CDR2 are SEHNR and FQNEAQ (reference sequence). CDR3 length: 17 residues. V was pared by 5 bases and J by 0 bases, with 6 bases of the junction left unmatched. The CDR3 loop is CASSTGLAGLSYNEQFF. The CDR3 DNA follows: TGTGCCAGCAGCACTGGACTAGCGGGCCTCTCCTACAATGAGCAGTTCTTC. Drawing the rest from reference TRBV7-9 and TRBJ2-1, the complete variable domain is DTGVSQNPRHKITKRGQNVTFRCDPISEHNRLYWYRQTLGQGPEFLTYFQNEAQLEKSRLLSDRFSAERPKGSFSTLEIQRTEQGDSAMYLCASSTGLAGLSYNEQFFGPGTRLTVL.

The chain employs TRBV7-3 and TRBJ2-2; D is uncertain. The CDR3 extends over 15 amino acids. In germline, CDR1 is SGHTA, CDR2 FQGTGA. Trimming left V 6 bases short and J 0 bases short, with 11 bases between. CDR3 in amino acids: CASRRDRTNTGELFF. CDR3 nucleotides: TGTGCCAGCAGACGCGACCGGACGAACACCGGGGAGCTGTTTTTT.

CDR3 nucleotides: TGTGCCAGCAGCGTATTCCCTAGCGGGATCACCGGGGAGCTGTTTTTT. Translated: CASSVFPSGITGELFF. The chain recombines TRBV9 with TRBJ2-2, with TRBD2 identical over 9 bases. In germline, CDR1 is SGDLS, CDR2 YYNGEE. This CDR3 region has 16 residues. V was clipped by 1 base and J by 4 bases; unmatched bases: 5. The full variable domain, its missing parts supplied by reference TRBV9 and TRBJ2-2, is DSGVTQTPKHLITATGQRVTLRCSPRSGDLSVYWYQQSLDQGLQFLIQYYNGEERAKGNILERFSAQQFPDLHSELNLSSLELGDSALYFCASSVFPSGITGELFFGEGSRLTVL.

This clonotype was observed at least ten times. V usage is TRBV10-1 and J usage is TRBJ2-5; tentative D call: TRBD1 (6 bases). This CDR3 spans 17 amino acids. The V end lost 3 bases, the J end lost 4 bases, and 21 bases lay between the germline ends. Germline assignment: CDR1 WNHNN and CDR2 SYGVQD (reference sequence). The CDR3 here is CASSDRRGQMATETQYF. For the CDR3, the DNA is TGCGCCAGCAGTGATCGCAGGGGTCAAATGGCAACAGAGACCCAGTACTTC.

The chain recombines TRBV19 with TRBJ2-1, with TRBD2 matching over 8 bases. V lost 5 bases and J lost 4; bases outside the gene matches: 10. Germline values: CDR1 LNHDA, CDR2 SQIVND (reference sequence). CDR3 length: 16 residues. CDR3 DNA: TGTGCCAGTAGTGTCACAGCGGGGGTTGGGTACAATGAGCAGTTCTTC. As protein: CASSVTAGVGYNEQFF.